This entry describes one T cell receptor beta chain. Its cognate antigen is unknown. This sample was taken from a study of T-cell reconstitution after alpha-beta-depleted transplantation in children. Findings and limits, study-wide: At one year after transplant, newly produced T cells mostly accounted for T-cell counts and diversity. Several hundred graft clones that had expanded were reportedly the source of alpha-beta T cells about two months after transplant. Surviving recipient T cells and thymic progenitors produced the high day-60 TCRbeta diversity seen in some patients.

The library targeted TCRbeta and was prepared with unique molecular identifiers. TCRdb re-called the PCR reads with MiXCR, one entry per CDR3 protein. The sample has 100,000 to 120,000 distinct CDR3 sequences, almost 6.5% seen once; the top ten hold roughly 23%. The CDR3 is 16 residues long. V was cut by 0 bases and J by 5 bases, with 20 bases left in between. Germline CDR1 is DFQATT and CDR2 is SNEGSKA (reference sequence). The material was PBMCs, mostly from graft donor cells, obtained 360 days after TCRalphabeta/CD19-depleted stem cell transplant. The origin of this receptor is a male patient aged 2 to 9 who had a stem cell transplant for acute lymphoblastic leukemia, so the T cells may come from the graft donor. The chain employs TRBV20-1 and TRBJ2-7; a possible D gene is TRBD1 (5 bases). The CDR3 loop reads CSARDSEGVLLNEQYF. CDR3 in DNA: TGCAGTGCTAGAGATTCAGAAGGGGTCCTCCTAAACGAGCAGTACTTC.